This is a list of T cell receptor beta chains from one sample in a study of post-analysis software for immune sequencing data. TCRdb fed the PCR reads into MiXCR, producing one record per CDR3 protein. The sample contains 800,000 to 950,000 distinct CDR3 sequences, 53% of which appear only once. The specimen was blood. The receptor source for this set is a girl between 5 and 17 years old with multiple sclerosis. CDR3s include the opening cysteine and the closing phenylalanine or tryptophan. The D gene is left open where the match is weak. Where a row states a size, it is once, few, many or the class of an expanded clone; other rows omit it.

v_call	j_call	clone_size	d_call	cdr3_nt	cdr3_aa
TRBV4-2	TRBJ2-2	-	-	TGTGCCAGCAGCCGATTGGGCGGGCGGACCGGGGAGCTGTTTTTT	CASSRLGGRTGELFF
TRBV15	TRBJ2-7	few	-	TGTGCCACCAGCACGCGTAGGGAGAGCTCCTACGAGCAGTACTTC	CATSTRRESSYEQYF
TRBV20-1	TRBJ2-5	-	-	TGCAGTGCTAGAGATTGGACACGGCAAGAGACCCAGTACTTC	CSARDWTRQETQYF
TRBV12-3/TRBV12-4	TRBJ1-1	-	-	TGTGCCAGCTCCCCTTCGGAATTAACTGAAGCTTTCTTT	CASSPSELTEAFF
TRBV7-6	TRBJ2-1	few	-	TGTGCCAGCAGCCGGGACTCTGAGTACAATGAGCAGTTCTTC	CASSRDSEYNEQFF
TRBV5-1	TRBJ2-7	few	TRBD2	TGCGCCAGCAGAAACCCCGGGACTACCTACGAGCAGTACTTC	CASRNPGTTYEQYF
TRBV29-1	TRBJ1-1	-	TRBD1	TGCAGCGTTCCATCCGGGACAGGGGAAGCTTTCTTT	CSVPSGTGEAFF
TRBV27	TRBJ1-4	-	TRBD1	TGTGCCAGCAGTTTGTTTAGTCCGGGACAGATTAATGAAAAACGGTTTTTT	CASSLFSPGQINEKRFF
TRBV12-3/TRBV12-4	TRBJ2-3	-	TRBD1	TGTGCCAGCAGTTTGCAGGGGGCGATAGCAGATACGCAGTATTTT	CASSLQGAIADTQYF
TRBV10-3	TRBJ2-7	-	TRBD1	TGTGCCATCAGTGGTCCGGGACAGGGGTTGGAGCAGTACTTC	CAISGPGQGLEQYF
TRBV7-3	TRBJ2-1	-	TRBD1	TGTGCCAGCAGCTTTGACAGGGGCGGCTACAATGAGCAGTTCTTC	CASSFDRGGYNEQFF
TRBV6-6	TRBJ1-5	-	-	TGTGCCAGCAGTTACTCGATTCCGGGAGATAGCAATCAGCCCCAGCATTTT	CASSYSIPGDSNQPQHF
TRBV29-1	TRBJ2-1	-	TRBD2	TGCAGCGTTGCTACTAGCGGGAATGTAGATGAGCAGTTCTTC	CSVATSGNVDEQFF
TRBV5-1	TRBJ1-2	-	-	TGCGCCAGCACCTTAACCCCGGACGGCTATGGCTACACCTTC	CASTLTPDGYGYTF
TRBV20-1	TRBJ1-4	-	-	TGCAGTGCTAGAGGGCAGCCTAATGAAAAACTGTTTTTT	CSARGQPNEKLFF
TRBV5-1	TRBJ2-1	-	-	TGCGCCAGCAGCTATCAGGTGTTAGCTGGGGGCTCCTACAATGAGCAGTTCTTC	CASSYQVLAGGSYNEQFF
TRBV3-1	TRBJ2-1	-	TRBD1	TGTGCCAGCAGCCAAGATAGGACAGGGGGAAATGAGCAGTTCTTC	CASSQDRTGGNEQFF
TRBV10-3	TRBJ2-1	-	-	TGTGCCATCAGTGAGATAAAGGTTGAGGGAGACACGGGGGACAATGAGCAGTTCTTC	CAISEIKVEGDTGDNEQFF
TRBV6-6	TRBJ2-7	-	-	TGTGCCAGCAGGGTAGGGACCTACGAGCAGTACTTC	CASRVGTYEQYF
TRBV10-3	TRBJ1-6	-	TRBD1	TGTGCCATCAGTGCGGGACAGGGCAATTCACCCCTCCACTTT	CAISAGQGNSPLHF
TRBV5-1	TRBJ2-1	few	-	TGCGCCAGCAGCTTCCTAGAGGCTTACAATGAGCAGTTCTTC	CASSFLEAYNEQFF
TRBV2	TRBJ1-4	once	TRBD1	TGTGCCAGCAGCTTGGGACAGTCAACTAATAAAAAACTGTTTTTT	CASSLGQSTNKKLFF